This T cell receptor (beta chain) appears in the sequencing data of a study of CD8+CD57+ T cells in acquired aplastic anemia. About the study: Average DNA yield from sorted CD4+ and CD8+ cells was approximately 3.2 ug.

The TCR beta profiling, which covered VDJ combination and CDR3 sequence, was carried out using genomic DNA as the template. TCRdb recomputed calls from the reads with MiXCR, one row per CDR3 protein. The sample consists of 450,000 to 550,000 distinct CDR3 sequences, around 30% of them appearing once. Study-wide results and caveats: Between patients and controls, around 31 CD8+ CDR3 sequences were found in common.

Patients chosen for sequencing had CD8+CD57+ cells that had expanded, as shown by flow cytometry. Severe acquired aplastic anemia affected all patients. No patient had been given any therapy when blood was sampled. This clonotype showed up many times. Its matching antigen is unknown. Material: sorted CD4+, CD8+, or CD8+CD57+ T cells (not recorded which) from PBMCs. The sequence derives from a human donor with aplastic anemia.

CDR3 amino acids: CSAPKDSSGNTIYF. The CDR3 coding sequence is TGCAGTGCCCCGAAGGACAGCTCTGGAAACACCATATATTTT. The chain couples TRBV20-1 to TRBJ1-3; D may be TRBD1 (6 bases). Germline lookup yields CDR1 DFQATT and CDR2 SNEGSKA (reference sequence). The ends were cut back, 6 bases at V and 0 bases at J, with 12 bases in the middle. CDR3 length: 14 residues.